The T cell receptor beta chain described here comes from a study of blood T cell repertoires in COVID-19. Study information: Sites across the United States, Italy and Spain contributed samples from acute and convalescent COVID-19. PBMCs, B-cell-depleted T cells, or T cells provided the cDNA or gDNA that made up the material.

Cohort 3 recovered donors had two negative PCRs, clearance, or symptom resolution. V was shortened by 8 bases and J by 7 bases, with 14 bases between the two germline ends. The CDR3 spans 12 residues. Germline V gene data show CDR1 as MNHEY and CDR2 as SVGEGT. The method was immunoSEQ multiplex PCR; TCRdb's version includes in-frame clones alone and lacks a portion of them. The sample lists approximately 250,000 clones, 70% to 85% occurring once. The rearrangement uses TRBV6-2 or TRBV6-3 and TRBJ1-1; D gene ambiguous. The sequenced sample was PBMCs or T cells enriched from blood (not recorded which). The sequence was collected from a man aged 40-55 years who had recovered from COVID-19. DNA of the CDR3: TGTGCCAGCCGCCGGAATGAGGGTGAAGCTTTCTTT. It encodes CASRRNEGEAFF.